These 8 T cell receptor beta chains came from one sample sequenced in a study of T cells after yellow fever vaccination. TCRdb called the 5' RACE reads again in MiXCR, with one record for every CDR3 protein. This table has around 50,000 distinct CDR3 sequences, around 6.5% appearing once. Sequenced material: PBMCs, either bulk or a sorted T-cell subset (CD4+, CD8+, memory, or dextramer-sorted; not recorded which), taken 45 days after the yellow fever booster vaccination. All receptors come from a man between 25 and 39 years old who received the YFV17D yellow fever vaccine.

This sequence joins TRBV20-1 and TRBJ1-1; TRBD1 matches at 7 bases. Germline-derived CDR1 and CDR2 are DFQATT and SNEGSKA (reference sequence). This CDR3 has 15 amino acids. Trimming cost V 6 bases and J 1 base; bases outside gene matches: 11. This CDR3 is CSAQPPTGRNTEAFF. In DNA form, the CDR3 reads TGCAGTGCCCAACCCCCGACAGGGAGGAACACTGAAGCTTTCTTT.

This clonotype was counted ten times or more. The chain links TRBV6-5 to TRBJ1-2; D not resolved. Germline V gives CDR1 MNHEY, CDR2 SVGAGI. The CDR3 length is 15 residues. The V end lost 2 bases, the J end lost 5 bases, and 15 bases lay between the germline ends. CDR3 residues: CASSYEGGSRYGYTF. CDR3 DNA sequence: TGTGCCAGCAGTTACGAGGGAGGGTCGAGATATGGCTACACCTTC.

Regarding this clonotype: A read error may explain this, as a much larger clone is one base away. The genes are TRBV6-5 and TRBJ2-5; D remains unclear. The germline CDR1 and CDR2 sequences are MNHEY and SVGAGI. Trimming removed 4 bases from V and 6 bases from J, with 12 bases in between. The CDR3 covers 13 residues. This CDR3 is CASSFAPKKTQYF. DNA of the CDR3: TGTGCCAGCAGTTTTGCCCCGAAGAAGACCCAGTACTTC.

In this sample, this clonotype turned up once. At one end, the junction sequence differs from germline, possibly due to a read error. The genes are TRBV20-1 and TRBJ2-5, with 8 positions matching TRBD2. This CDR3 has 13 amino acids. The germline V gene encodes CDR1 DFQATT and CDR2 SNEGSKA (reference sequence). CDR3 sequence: CGARREGGETQYF. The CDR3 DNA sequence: TGCGGTGCTAGACGGGAGGGAGGAGAGACCCAGTACTTC.

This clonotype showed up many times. CDR3 region: CASSGGGAGSNQPQHF. CDR3 in DNA: TGTGCCAGCAGCGGTGGAGGGGCAGGCAGCAATCAGCCCCAGCATTTT. V is TRBV5-6 and J is TRBJ1-5; D possibly corresponds to TRBD1 (5 bases). V lost 4 bases and J lost 1, with 15 bases in between. The CDR3 length is 16 residues. Germline V gives CDR1 SGHDT, CDR2 YYEEEE.

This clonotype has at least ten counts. The CDR3, as DNA: TGTGCCAGCAGTCTAGCGGGAGGAGGATCCTACGAGCAGTACTTC. Residues: CASSLAGGGSYEQYF. The V call is TRBV6-2 or TRBV6-3, the J call TRBJ2-7; 11 bases align to TRBD2. V gave up 5 bases and J gave up 1 base; unmatched junction bases: 4. CDR1 MNHEY and CDR2 SVGEGT come from the germline V gene. CDR3 length: 15 amino acids.

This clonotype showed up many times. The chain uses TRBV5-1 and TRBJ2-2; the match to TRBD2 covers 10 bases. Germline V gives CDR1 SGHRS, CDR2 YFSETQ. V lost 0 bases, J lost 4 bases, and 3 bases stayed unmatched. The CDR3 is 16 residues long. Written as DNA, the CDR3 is TGCGCCAGCAGCTTGGAACTAGCGGGGAGCACCGGGGAGCTGTTTTTT. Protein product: CASSLELAGSTGELFF.

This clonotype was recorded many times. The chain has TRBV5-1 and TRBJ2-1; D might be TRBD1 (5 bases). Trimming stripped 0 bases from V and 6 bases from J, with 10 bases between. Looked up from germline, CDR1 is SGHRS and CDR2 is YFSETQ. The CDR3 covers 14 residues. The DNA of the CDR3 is TGCGCCAGCAGCTTGGCCCCTGGGGCCAATGAGCAGTTCTTC. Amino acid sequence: CASSLAPGANEQFF.